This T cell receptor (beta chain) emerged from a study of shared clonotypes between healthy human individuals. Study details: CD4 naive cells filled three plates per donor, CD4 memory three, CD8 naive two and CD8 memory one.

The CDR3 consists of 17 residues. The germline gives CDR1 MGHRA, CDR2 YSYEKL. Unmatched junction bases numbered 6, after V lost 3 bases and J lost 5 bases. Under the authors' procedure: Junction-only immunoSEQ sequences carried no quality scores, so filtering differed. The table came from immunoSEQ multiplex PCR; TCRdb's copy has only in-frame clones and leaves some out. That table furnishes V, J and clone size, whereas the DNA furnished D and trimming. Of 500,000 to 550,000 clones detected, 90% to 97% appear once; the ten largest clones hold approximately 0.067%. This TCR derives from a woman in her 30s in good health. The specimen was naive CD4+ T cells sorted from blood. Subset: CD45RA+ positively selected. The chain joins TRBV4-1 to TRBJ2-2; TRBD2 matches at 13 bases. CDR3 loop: CASSHRTSGSLTGELFF. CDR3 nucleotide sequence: TGCGCCAGCAGCCACAGGACTAGCGGGAGTCTTACCGGGGAGCTGTTTTTT.